Listed here are 27 T cell receptor beta chains from one sample, sequenced in a study of shared clonotypes between healthy human individuals. Sequenced by immunoSEQ multiplex PCR; TCRdb stores in-frame clones only, minus some. There are about 2,500,000 clones in the sample; more than 90% occur only once, and 0.14% lies in the top ten. Sequenced input: naive CD4+ T cells sorted from blood. Subset denoted: CD45RA+ positively selected. These TCRs come from a man between 18 and 35 years old in good health.

The rearrangement uses TRBV6-6 and TRBJ2-3, with D possibly being TRBD2 (7 bases). Looked up from germline, CDR1 is MNHNY and CDR2 is SVGAGI (reference sequence). The CDR3 totals 14 residues. Deletions cut 2 bases from V and 4 bases from J, with 10 bases between. The CDR3 here is CASSYGGAADTQYF. CDR3 bases: TGTGCCAGCAGTTACGGGGGGGCGGCAGATACGCAGTATTTT.

This chain's CDR3 is CASSSPDRSNQPQHF. CDR3 DNA sequence: TGTGCCAGCAGTTCCCCCGACAGAAGCAATCAGCCCCAGCATTTT. The chain has TRBV28 and TRBJ1-5, with D possibly being TRBD1 (5 bases). This CDR3 contains 15 residues. Looked up from germline, CDR1 is MDHEN and CDR2 is SYDVKM. Trimming pared 4 bases from V and 1 base from J, leaving 11 bases between.

The chain links TRBV7-8 to TRBJ2-3; 8 nucleotides match TRBD2. This CDR3 comprises 17 residues. CDR1 SGHVS and CDR2 FQNEAQ come from the germline V gene. The V segment lost 1 base and the J segment 6 bases; nucleotides outside the gene matches: 12. The CDR3 DNA reads as TGTGCCAGCAGCTTAGACCGGACTAGCTTGGTATCGGATACGCAGTATTTT. Residues: CASSLDRTSLVSDTQYF.

The chain employs TRBV9 and TRBJ2-2; 7 bases align to TRBD2. Germline CDR1 and CDR2: SGDLS and YYNGEE. With 3 bases clipped from V and 5 bases from J, the junction kept 10 bases outside the gene matches. This CDR3 contains 16 residues. The CDR3 is CASSARGVDLTGELFF. The CDR3 DNA is TGTGCCAGCAGCGCCCGGGGGGTGGATCTGACCGGGGAGCTGTTTTTT.

The chain links TRBV19 to TRBJ2-1; possible D gene TRBD2, 5 bases. From germline, CDR1 is LNHDA and CDR2 SQIVND (reference sequence). The CDR3 is 18 amino acids. With 3 bases removed from V and 0 bases from J, the gap between germline ends came to 18 bases. The CDR3 loop reads CASSIRAELGSSYNEQFF. CDR3 in DNA: TGTGCCAGTAGTATTCGGGCGGAACTAGGATCCTCCTACAATGAGCAGTTCTTC.

The CDR3 loop is CASSANGGQGRTEAFF. The CDR3 coding sequence is TGTGCCAGCAGCGCTAATGGGGGACAGGGTAGGACTGAAGCTTTCTTT. The V gene is TRBV9, the J gene TRBJ1-1; 9 bases match TRBD1. The germline V gene has CDR1 SGDLS and CDR2 YYNGEE. Unmatched junction bases numbered 11, after V lost 3 bases and J lost 5 bases. This CDR3 is 16 amino acids long.

The J gene is TRBJ2-7, the V gene TRBV12-2; the table names TRBD1, a call not compared with the DNA. TRBV12-2 is recorded as a pseudogene. The CDR3 has 14 residues. This CDR3 is CASRLRTGAYEQYF. In nucleotides, the CDR3 is TGTGCAAGTCGCTTAAGGACAGGGGCCTACGAGCAGTACTTC.

This chain connects TRBV7-9 to TRBJ1-2; TRBD1 matches 11 bases. Germline V gene sequence: CDR1 SEHNR, CDR2 FQNEAQ (reference sequence). With 5 bases clipped from V and 7 bases from J, the junction kept 3 bases outside the gene matches. This CDR3 contains 13 residues. The CDR3 region has the DNA TGTGCCAGCAGCGGACAGGGGGCGGGTGGCTACACCTTC. Translating gives CASSGQGAGGYTF.

CDR3 sequence (DNA): TGCGCCAGTCTAAGCACAGATACGCAGTATTTT. Translating it yields CASLSTDTQYF. The gene calls are TRBV10-2 and TRBJ2-3; D gene unclear. Trimming stripped 9 bases from V and 0 bases from J, with 4 bases between. CDR3 length equals 11 residues. Germline V gene data show CDR1 as WSHSY and CDR2 as SAAADI.

This rearrangement joins TRBV4-1 to TRBJ2-5, with TRBD1 as a possible D gene (5 bases). Germline V CDR1 and CDR2: MGHRA, YSYEKL. The CDR3 spans 16 residues. V was shortened by 1 base and J by 4 bases, with 16 bases between the two germline ends. The CDR3 DNA sequence: TGCGCCAGCAGCCAAGTTTTAGGGGCGTTGGGAGAGACCCAGTACTTC. This codes for CASSQVLGALGETQYF.

Of note for this clone: Other DNA sequences of this sample code for an identical CDR3. The chain couples TRBV5-1 to TRBJ2-7, with 12 bases lining up with TRBD2. Trimming took 4 bases from V and 4 from J; bases not matched to a gene: 6. The length of the CDR3 is 15 residues. The germline V gene has CDR1 SGHRS and CDR2 YFSETQ. The CDR3 nucleotides read TGCGCCAGCAGCCCCGGACTAGCGGGACGATACGAGCAGTACTTC. It specifies CASSPGLAGRYEQYF.

Concerning this clone itself: Other DNA sequences in the same sample also yield this CDR3. The gene calls are TRBV11-2 and TRBJ1-6; no reliable D call. Between the trimmed V and J ends, which lost 2 bases and 6 bases, there was a span of 8 bases. The CDR3 has 14 residues. Germline V gene lookup returns CDR1 SGHAT and CDR2 FQNNGV. CDR3 amino acids: CASSLSMGNSPLHF. CDR3 in DNA: TGTGCCAGCAGCTTATCGATGGGTAATTCACCCCTCCACTTT.

This chain connects TRBV11-2 to TRBJ1-2; unclear D gene. Trimming took off 2 bases at V and 3 bases at J, with 7 bases between the two ends. The CDR3 length is 13 residues. The germline V gene encodes CDR1 SGHAT and CDR2 FQNNGV. The CDR3 region is CASSLPPDYGYTF. CDR3 bases: TGTGCCAGCAGCTTACCCCCGGACTATGGCTACACCTTC.

The chain carries TRBV19 and TRBJ1-2; D is uncertain. Trimming shortened V by 3 bases and J by 4 bases, and 9 bases separated the two germline ends. Germline lookup yields CDR1 LNHDA and CDR2 SQIVND (reference sequence). The CDR3 totals 13 residues. CDR3 loop: CASSIIDGYGYTF. In DNA form, the CDR3 reads TGTGCCAGTAGTATCATCGACGGCTATGGCTACACCTTC.

The V call is TRBV18, the J call TRBJ2-7, with 15 positions matching TRBD2. The junction had 7 bases not matched to a gene; V was cut back by 4 bases and J by 6 bases. This CDR3 is 16 amino acids long. Germline V CDR1 and CDR2: KGHSH, LQKENI. In nucleotides, the CDR3 is TGTGCCAGCTCACTGGGACTAGCGGGAGGTCTAGGCGAGCAGTACTTC. As protein: CASSLGLAGGLGEQYF.

The V call is TRBV10-1, the J call TRBJ2-7, with 11 bases lining up with TRBD2. V shed 2 bases, J shed 5 bases, and the junction held 20 bases outside the gene matches. The CDR3 extends over 20 amino acids. Germline V gives CDR1 WNHNN, CDR2 SYGVQD (reference sequence). The CDR3: CASSEPGQGFLLTSGNEQYF. The CDR3 bases are TGCGCCAGCAGTGAGCCGGGACAGGGTTTCCTCCTGACTAGCGGGAACGAGCAGTACTTC.

The chain links TRBV7-6 to TRBJ1-3; 7 nucleotides align to TRBD1. There are 19 residues in the CDR3. Unmatched junction bases numbered 16, after V lost 5 bases and J lost 0 bases. Germline V gene lookup returns CDR1 SGHVS and CDR2 FNYEAQ. The CDR3 nucleotides are TGTGCCAGCAGCGTAGGACAGGAGGGATATTTTTCCTCTGGAAACACCATATATTTT. Its translation: CASSVGQEGYFSSGNTIYF.

V is TRBV5-5 and J is TRBJ2-2; D may be TRBD2 (5 bases). The CDR3 runs to 15 residues. Trimming cost V 2 bases and J 5 bases, with 13 bases left between them. In germline, CDR1 is SGHKS, CDR2 YYEKEE (reference sequence). CDR3 region: CASSLGHGGTGELFF. In nucleotides, the CDR3 is TGTGCCAGCAGCTTAGGCCACGGCGGGACCGGGGAGCTGTTTTTT.

The rearrangement joins TRBV6-1 to TRBJ1-1; tentatively, D is TRBD1 (6 bases). Trimming left V 9 bases short and J 1 base short, with 12 bases between. The V gene's germline CDR1 is MNHNS and CDR2 SASEGT. The CDR3 sequence is 13 residues long. CDR3 sequence: CASSGAPNTEAFF. The DNA of the CDR3 is TGTGCCAGTTCAGGGGCCCCGAACACTGAAGCTTTCTTT.

This sequence joins TRBV7-8 and TRBJ2-2; no reliable D call. Deletions cut 2 bases from V and 6 bases from J, with 7 bases between. Germline loops: CDR1 SGHVS, CDR2 FQNEAQ. This CDR3 spans 13 amino acids. The CDR3 DNA follows: TGTGCCAGCAGCTTATTCTCCGCCGGGGAGCTGTTTTTT. The encoded protein is CASSLFSAGELFF.

The count of this clone is one. The same CDR3 also results from other DNA sequences found in this sample. The chain carries TRBV5-4 and TRBJ2-1; D gene ambiguous. This CDR3 spans 15 amino acids. Germline V gene lookup returns CDR1 SGHNT and CDR2 YYREEE (reference sequence). With 0 bases removed from V and 0 bases from J, the gap between germline ends came to 7 bases. DNA of the CDR3: TGTGCCAGCAGCTTGGTCAGTAGCTCCTACAATGAGCAGTTCTTC. Translating gives CASSLVSSSYNEQFF.

The rearrangement links TRBV6-5 to TRBJ2-7, with 8 bases that match TRBD1. The CDR3 has 14 amino acids. The V gene's germline CDR1 is MNHEY and CDR2 SVGAGI. With 6 bases clipped from V and 5 bases from J, the junction kept 9 bases outside the gene matches. The CDR3 nucleotides read TGTGCCAGCAGACGTGGAGGACAGGGTAACGAGCAGTACTTC. It is translated as CASRRGGQGNEQYF.

This chain connects TRBV12-5 to TRBJ2-5, with 9 bases aligning to TRBD2. The CDR3 contains 16 residues. V lost 2 bases to trimming and J lost 1 base; unmatched junction nucleotides: 5. The germline gives CDR1 LGHNT, CDR2 FRNRAP. CDR3 coding DNA: TGTGCTAGTGGTTTGTGGCGGGGGGGCTCCCAAGAGACCCAGTACTTC. Translation: CASGLWRGGSQETQYF.

This clone was detected once. The CDR3 here is CAWSVQAGGSDTQYF. The CDR3 DNA sequence: TGTGCCTGGAGTGTACAAGCGGGGGGATCAGATACGCAGTATTTT. V usage is TRBV30 and J usage is TRBJ2-3; 9 positions agree with TRBD2. After removal of 0 bases from V and 4 bases from J, the junction contained 5 bases not matched to a gene. Per germline, CDR1 GTSNPN and CDR2 SVGIG (reference sequence). CDR3 length equals 15 residues.

The chain recombines TRBV7-3 with TRBJ2-7; no reliable D call. The germline V gene has CDR1 SGHTA and CDR2 FQGTGA. V lost 2 bases, J lost 0 bases, and 5 bases lay in between. This CDR3 comprises 13 residues. The CDR3 DNA sequence: TGTGCCAGCAGCTTACCGAGCTCCTACGAGCAGTACTTC. It translates to CASSLPSSYEQYF.

The rearrangement joins TRBV30 to TRBJ2-1, with TRBD2 matching over 9 bases. The J segment lost 4 bases and the V segment lost 8 bases, leaving 6 bases of the junction unmatched. Germline assignment: CDR1 GTSNPN and CDR2 SVGIG (reference sequence). The CDR3 length is 13 residues. CDR3 sequence (DNA): TGTGCCAGATCTAGCGGGGATTACAATGAGCAGTTCTTC. It codes for CARSSGDYNEQFF.

V and J are TRBV18 and TRBJ2-7; a weak D match, TRBD2 (7 bases). Germline CDR1 KGHSH, CDR2 LQKENI. The germline V and J ends were trimmed by 4 bases and 2 bases, with 15 bases remaining between them. The CDR3 has 15 residues. In nucleotides, the CDR3 is TGTGCCAGCTCACTCTCCGCGGGGGCTCCCTACGAGCAGTACTTC. It translates to CASSLSAGAPYEQYF.